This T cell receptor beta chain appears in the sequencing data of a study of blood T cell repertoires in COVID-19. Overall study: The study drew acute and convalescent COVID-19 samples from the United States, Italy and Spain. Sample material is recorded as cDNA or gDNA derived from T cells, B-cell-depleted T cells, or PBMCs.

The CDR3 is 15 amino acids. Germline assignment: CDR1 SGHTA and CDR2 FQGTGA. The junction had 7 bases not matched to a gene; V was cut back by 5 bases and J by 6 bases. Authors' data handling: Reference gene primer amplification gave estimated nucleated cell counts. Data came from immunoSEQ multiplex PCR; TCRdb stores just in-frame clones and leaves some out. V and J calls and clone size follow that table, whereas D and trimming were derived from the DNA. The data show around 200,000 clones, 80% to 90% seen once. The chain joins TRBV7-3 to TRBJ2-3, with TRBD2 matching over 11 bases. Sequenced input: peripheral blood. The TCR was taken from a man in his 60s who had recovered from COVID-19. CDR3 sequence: CASSPLAGGADTQYF. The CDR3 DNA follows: TGTGCCAGCAGCCCCCTAGCGGGAGGTGCGGATACGCAGTATTTT.